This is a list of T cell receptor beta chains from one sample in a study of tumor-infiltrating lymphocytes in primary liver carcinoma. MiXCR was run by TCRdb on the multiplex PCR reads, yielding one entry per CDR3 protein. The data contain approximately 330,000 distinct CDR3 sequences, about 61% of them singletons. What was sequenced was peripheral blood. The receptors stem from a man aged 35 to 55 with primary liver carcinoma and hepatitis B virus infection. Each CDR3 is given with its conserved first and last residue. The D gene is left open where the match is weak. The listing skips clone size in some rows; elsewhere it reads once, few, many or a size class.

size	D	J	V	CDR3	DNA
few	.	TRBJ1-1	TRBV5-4	CASSARGTEAFF	TGTGCCAGCAGTGCCCGCGGGACTGAAGCTTTCTTT
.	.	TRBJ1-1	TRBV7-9	CASSVDGGPKNTEVFF	TGTGCCAGCAGCGTAGATGGTGGCCCGAAGAACACTGAAGTTTTCTTT
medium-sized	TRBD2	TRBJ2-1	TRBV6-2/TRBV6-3	CASFSWTSGNNEQFF	TGTGCCAGCTTCTCCTGGACTAGCGGGAACAATGAGCAGTTCTTC
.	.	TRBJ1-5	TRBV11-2	CASCRGLAGAHTRDTQHF	TGTGCCAGCTGCCGGGGACTAGCGGGAGCTCATACCAGGGATACGCAGCATTTT
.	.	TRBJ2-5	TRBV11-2	CPSSRDQQETPYF	TGTCCCAGCAGCCGGGACCAACAAGAGACCCCGTACTTC
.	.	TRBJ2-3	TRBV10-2	CASSDVAGTDTQYF	TGCGCCAGCAGTGACGTCGCAGGTACAGATACGCAGTATTTT
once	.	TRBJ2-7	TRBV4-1	CASSKVQGQTYEQYF	TGCGCCAGCAGCAAAGTCCAAGGGCAGACCTACGAGCAGTACTTC
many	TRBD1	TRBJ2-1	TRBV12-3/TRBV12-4	CASSPDRINNEQFF	TGTGCCAGCAGCCCGGACAGGATCAACAATGAGCAGTTCTTC
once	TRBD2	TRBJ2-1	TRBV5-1	CASSWTSGRDDEQFF	TGTGCCAGCAGCTGGACTAGCGGCAGAGACGATGAGCAGTTCTTC
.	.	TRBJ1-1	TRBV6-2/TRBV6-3	CTSSWAGPTEAFF	TGTACCAGCAGTTGGGCGGGGCCTACTGAAGCTTTCTTT
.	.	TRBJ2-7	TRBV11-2	CVSSLLAGAAYEQYF	TGTGTTAGCAGCCTCCTGGCGGGGGCCGCCTACGAGCAGTACTTC
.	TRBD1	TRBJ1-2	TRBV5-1	CASSHGQGDNYGYTF	TGCGCCAGCAGCCACGGACAGGGTGATAACTATGGCTACACCTTC
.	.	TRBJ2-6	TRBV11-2	CANSLVQLGSWVSGANVLTF	TGTGCCAACAGCTTAGTGCAATTAGGATCTTGGGTCTCTGGGGCCAACGTCCTGACTTTC
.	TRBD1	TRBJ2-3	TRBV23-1	CASPRDRKHTEDTQYF	TGCGCCAGCCCCCGGGACAGAAAGCATACAGAAGATACGCAGTATTTT
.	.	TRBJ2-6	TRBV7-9	CASKPTDSAWGANVLTF	TGTGCCAGCAAACCAACAGACAGTGCTTGGGGGGCCAACGTCCTGACTTTC
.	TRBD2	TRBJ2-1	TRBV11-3	CVSSLGTSGKEQFF	TGTGTCAGCAGCTTGGGGACTAGCGGCAAAGAGCAGTTCTTC
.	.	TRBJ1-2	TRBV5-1	CASSLGQFGGYTF	TGCGCCAGCAGCTTGGGGCAGTTCGGTGGCTACACCTTC
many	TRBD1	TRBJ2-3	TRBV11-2	CAGSLAWTGGTDTQYF	TGTGCCGGCAGCTTAGCATGGACAGGGGGCACAGATACGCAGTATTTT
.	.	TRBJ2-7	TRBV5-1	CASSLTVDCEQHF	TGCGCCAGCAGCTTGACGGTAGACTGCGAGCAGCACTTC
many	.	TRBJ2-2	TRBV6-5	CASRLTNTGELFF	TGTGCCAGCAGACTAACGAACACCGGGGAGCTGTTTTTT
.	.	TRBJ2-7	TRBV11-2	CTSSLVGISRSYEQYF	TGTACCAGCAGCTTAGTTGGCATTTCAAGATCCTACGAGCAGTACTTC
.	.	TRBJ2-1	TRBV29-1	CSVERDAEYDEQFF	TGCAGCGTAGAAAGGGATGCGGAATACGATGAGCAGTTCTTC
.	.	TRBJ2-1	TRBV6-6	CVRSSGGSNVQFF	TGTGTCAGGAGTAGCGGAGGGTCCAATGTGCAGTTCTTC
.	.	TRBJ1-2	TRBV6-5	CASSSTSGWGDYGYTF	TGTGCCAGCAGTTCCACCTCGGGGTGGGGTGACTATGGCTACACCTTC
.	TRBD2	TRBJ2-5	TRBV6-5	CASSKLTWTSGKYQETQYF	TGTGCCAGCAGCAAACTTACATGGACTAGCGGGAAGTACCAAGAGACCCAGTACTTC
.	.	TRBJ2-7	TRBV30	CAYGRRTVGEQYF	TGTGCCTACGGACGGAGGACTGTCGGCGAGCAGTACTTC
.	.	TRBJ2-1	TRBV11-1	CASSTSGNRNEQFF	TGTGCCAGCAGCACTAGTGGGAATAGGAATGAGCAGTTCTTC
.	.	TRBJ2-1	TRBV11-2	CASIYPWGAYNDQFF	TGTGCCAGCATCTACCCATGGGGCGCTTACAATGATCAGTTCTTC
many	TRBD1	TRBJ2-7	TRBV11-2	CASGSTPGTAYEQYF	TGTGCCAGCGGCTCTACACCCGGGACAGCCTACGAGCAGTACTTC
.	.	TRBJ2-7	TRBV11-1	CASGQGYVGEQYF	TGTGCCAGCGGCCAGGGCTATGTGGGCGAGCAGTACTTC
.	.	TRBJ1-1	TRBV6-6	CASCYLTRSTEAFF	TGTGCCAGCTGTTACTTGACAAGGAGCACTGAAGCTTTCTTT
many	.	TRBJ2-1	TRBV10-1	CASSSFGAGNEQFF	TGCGCCAGCAGTAGTTTCGGAGCCGGGAATGAGCAGTTCTTC
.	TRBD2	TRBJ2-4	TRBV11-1	CAGSFRLAENIQYF	TGTGCCGGCAGCTTTCGACTAGCGGAAAACATTCAGTACTTC
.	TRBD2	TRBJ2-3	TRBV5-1	CASSSRTSGRAADTQYF	TGCGCCAGCAGCTCAAGGACTAGCGGGAGGGCCGCCGATACGCAGTATTTT
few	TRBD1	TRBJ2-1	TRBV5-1	CASRSTGGSSYNEQFF	TGCGCCAGCAGGTCGACAGGGGGTAGTTCCTACAATGAGCAGTTCTTC
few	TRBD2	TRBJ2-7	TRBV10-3	CAISSGTSDVGQYF	TGTGCCATCAGTTCCGGGACTAGCGATGTAGGGCAGTACTTC
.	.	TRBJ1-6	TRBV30	CAWSRDDSYYNSPLHF	TGTGCCTGGAGTAGGGACGATAGCTACTATAATTCACCCCTCCACTTT
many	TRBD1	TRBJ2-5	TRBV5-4	CATFLIDREETQYF	TGTGCCACCTTTCTTATTGACAGGGAAGAGACCCAGTACTTC
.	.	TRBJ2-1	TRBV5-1	CASSSDSSSYNEQFF	TGCGCCAGCAGCTCCGACTCATCCTCCTACAATGAGCAGTTCTTC
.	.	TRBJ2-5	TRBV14	CASSQAVWAQETQYF	TGTGCCAGCAGCCAAGCTGTGTGGGCCCAAGAGACCCAGTACTTC
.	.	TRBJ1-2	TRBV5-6	CASSLIGTRGYTF	TGTGCCAGCAGCTTGATTGGGACAAGAGGTTACACCTTC
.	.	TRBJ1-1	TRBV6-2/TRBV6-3	CASSPYSTAEAFF	TGTGCCAGCAGTCCTTACAGTACAGCTGAAGCTTTCTTT